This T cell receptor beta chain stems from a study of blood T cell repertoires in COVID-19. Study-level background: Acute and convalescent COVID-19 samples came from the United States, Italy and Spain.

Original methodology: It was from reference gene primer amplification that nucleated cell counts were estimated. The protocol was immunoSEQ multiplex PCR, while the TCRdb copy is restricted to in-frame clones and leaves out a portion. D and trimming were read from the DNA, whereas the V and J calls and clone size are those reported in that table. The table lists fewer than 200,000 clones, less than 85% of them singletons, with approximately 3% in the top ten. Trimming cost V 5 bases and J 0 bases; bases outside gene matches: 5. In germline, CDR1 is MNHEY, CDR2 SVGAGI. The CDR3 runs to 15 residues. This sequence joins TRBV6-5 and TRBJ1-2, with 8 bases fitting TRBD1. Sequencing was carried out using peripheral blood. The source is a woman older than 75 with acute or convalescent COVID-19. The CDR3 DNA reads TGTGCCAGCAGTACACCGACAGGGGCTAACTATGGCTACACCTTC. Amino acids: CASSTPTGANYGYTF.